Listed below are T cell receptor beta chains from one sample, sequenced in a study of tumor and adjacent non-tumor tissue in lung cancer. TCRdb re-derived calls from the multiplex PCR reads in MiXCR, one entry per CDR3 protein. Counted here are approximately 79,000 distinct CDR3 sequences, around three fifths occurring once; the ten biggest clones make up around 14%. The sample consisted of lung tumor tissue. These receptors all stem from a man between 65 and 85 years old with non-small cell lung cancer. CDR3s include the opening cysteine and the closing phenylalanine or tryptophan. The D gene is left open where the match is weak. The size entry is marked missing in some rows and otherwise reads once, few, many or a size class.

TRBJ2-3	TRBV7-9	-	-	TGTGCCAGCAGCTTAGTCGGGGCCGGGACGGATACGCAGTATTTT	CASSLVGAGTDTQYF
TRBJ2-2	TRBV28	TRBD1	many	TGTGCCACCAAACAGGGGCGGTACACCGGGGAGCTGTTTTTT	CATKQGRYTGELFF
TRBJ2-5	TRBV11-3	-	once	TGTGCCAGCAGCCTAGGCTTGGGAGAGACAGAGTACTTC	CASSLGLGETEYF
TRBJ2-3	TRBV2	TRBD2	-	TGTGCCAGTGGGACTAGCGTGACAGATACGAAGTATTTT	CASGTSVTDTKYF
TRBJ1-2	TRBV5-1	-	-	TGCGCCAACAGCTTAAGGGGTAGAACTAACTATGGCTACACCTTC	CANSLRGRTNYGYTF
TRBJ2-4	TRBV12-3/TRBV12-4	-	many	TGTGCCAGCAGTTTGGTGGGCCCAGGCCTAGCCAAAAACATTCAGTACTTC	CASSLVGPGLAKNIQYF
TRBJ2-3	TRBV29-1	TRBD1	once	TGCAGCGCGAGACAGGGAGTGAGCACCAGAGCTTTGATCGGAATGGATACTCAGTATTTT	CSARQGVSTRALIGMDTQYF
TRBJ2-5	TRBV20-1	TRBD2	-	TGCAGTGCTAGAGAGGGCGGGGGGGGGAGGGCCCAGTACTTC	CSAREGGGGRAQYF
TRBJ2-2	TRBV4-1	-	-	TGCGCCAGCAGACAAGAGCCCGGCGGGGAGCTGTTCTTT	CASRQEPGGELFF
TRBJ2-1	TRBV28	-	-	TGTGCCAGCAGTTTACAGATTGGGGGGCGGAGGAAAGAGCAGTTCTTC	CASSLQIGGRRKEQFF
TRBJ2-7	TRBV28	-	few	TGTGCCAGCAGTTTACCCGTGCCCCCAGTCTACGAGCAGTACTTC	CASSLPVPPVYEQYF
TRBJ2-1	TRBV24-1	TRBD1	few	TGTGCCACCAGTGATGCCGGGACAGGGAACAATAATGAGCAGTTCTTC	CATSDAGTGNNNEQFF
TRBJ2-5	TRBV28	TRBD1	many	TGTGCCAGCGTAGGGGGCAAAAAGACCCAGTACTTC	CASVGGKKTQYF
TRBJ2-7	TRBV6-5	-	-	TGTGCCAGCAGCAACGCGGAGGTGCGGGAGCAGTACTTC	CASSNAEVREQYF
TRBJ2-4	TRBV29-1	-	-	TGCAGCGTTGCACGGGGCAGGGGGAGGAACATTGAGTACTTC	CSVARGRGRNIEYF
TRBJ1-6	TRBV4-1	TRBD1	many	TGCGCCAGCAGCCTAACCGGGACAGCGAATTCACCCCTCCACTTT	CASSLTGTANSPLHF
TRBJ2-1	TRBV20-1	TRBD2	many	TGCAGTGCTAGTTCCGGGACTAGCGGGAGGTCCTACAATGAGCAGTTCTTC	CSASSGTSGRSYNEQFF
TRBJ2-4	TRBV10-2	-	-	TGCGCCAGCACCGACTTACTAGCAGTCAAAGCCAAAAACATTCAGTATTTC	CASTDLLAVKAKNIQYF
TRBJ2-3	TRBV20-1	TRBD2	few	TGCAATGCTAGAGGGGGACTAGCGGTCACAGATACGCAGTATTTT	CNARGGLAVTDTQYF
TRBJ2-7	TRBV20-1	TRBD2	-	TGCAGTGCTAGCGGTTCACTAGCGGGAGTGGAGGAGCAGTACTTC	CSASGSLAGVEEQYF
TRBJ1-1	TRBV11-2	TRBD1	few	TGTGCCAGAAGCACCCTCGGGACAGGGGACTCTGAAGCTTTCTTT	CARSTLGTGDSEAFF
TRBJ2-3	TRBV6-1	TRBD2	-	TGTGCCAGCAATGGTCTAGCGGGAGGTTTGACAAATACGCAGTATTTT	CASNGLAGGLTNTQYF
TRBJ2-6	TRBV20-1	-	few	TGCAGTGCTAGGCCAGGGCGCTCTGGGGCCAACGTCCTGACTTTC	CSARPGRSGANVLTF
TRBJ2-3	TRBV6-6	-	many	TGTGCCAGCAGACCCGGGCCGTCGGCGGATACGCAGTATTTT	CASRPGPSADTQYF
TRBJ2-5	TRBV20-1	-	many	TGCAGTGCTCTGGGCGGGGACCACCAAGAGACCCAGTACTTC	CSALGGDHQETQYF
TRBJ2-7	TRBV28	-	-	TGTGCCAGCAGCGGCCCAACCGGACCCACAGGGTACGAGCAGTACTTC	CASSGPTGPTGYEQYF
TRBJ1-5	TRBV5-1	-	few	TGCGCCAGCAGCCTCAACGGGCAGGCCAATCAGCCCCAGCATTTT	CASSLNGQANQPQHF
TRBJ2-1	TRBV5-4	TRBD2	few	TGTGCCAGCAGCTTGGCGACTAGCGGGACGAGCTCCCACAATGAGCAGTTCTTC	CASSLATSGTSSHNEQFF
TRBJ2-3	TRBV25-1	-	few	TGTGCCAGCAGTGAATTCTCGGCGCGGCGCTATACGCAGTATTTT	CASSEFSARRYTQYF
TRBJ1-2	TRBV6-4	-	many	TGTGCCAGCAGTGACCGGGGATATATGGGTGGCTACACCTTC	CASSDRGYMGGYTF
TRBJ2-1	TRBV11-2	-	-	TGTGAAAGCAGCTCTAAGATTAGCGGTGAGCAGTTCTTC	CESSSKISGEQFF
TRBJ2-1	TRBV11-2	-	-	TGTGCCAGTAGCTTAGGGATTAGCGCAAATGATCAGTTCTTC	CASSLGISANDQFF
TRBJ2-2	TRBV6-5	TRBD1	-	TGTGCCAGCAATTGGCAGGGGGCCGCCGGGGAGCTGCTTTTT	CASNWQGAAGELLF
TRBJ2-7	TRBV6-1	TRBD1	-	TGTGCCAGCAGTGTACTCGGACAGGGCCTCTACGAGCAATACTTC	CASSVLGQGLYEQYF
TRBJ2-5	TRBV11-2	TRBD1	-	TGTGCCTGCGGCTTAAACAGGGGGTCATTAGAGACCCAGTACTTC	CACGLNRGSLETQYF
TRBJ1-1	TRBV11-2	TRBD1	many	TGTGCCAGCAGCTCTTACAGGGGGCCCCGAAACACTGAAGCTTTCTTT	CASSSYRGPRNTEAFF
TRBJ2-5	TRBV11-2	-	medium-sized	TGTGCCAGCAGCTTAAGGAGCAGGCGGGCCCAAGAGACCCAGTACTTC	CASSLRSRRAQETQYF
TRBJ2-1	TRBV10-3	TRBD1	-	TGTGCCATCAGTGACGGGACAGGCGTGAGTGAGCAGTTCTTC	CAISDGTGVSEQFF
TRBJ2-2	TRBV12-3/TRBV12-4	-	-	TGTGCCAGCAGTGACCACCTGTGGGGCGCATATACCGGGGAGCTGTTTTTT	CASSDHLWGAYTGELFF
TRBJ2-4	TRBV11-2	-	-	TGTGCCAGCAGCTTAAGTAGACAAGGGTACGGGAGCATTCAGTACTTC	CASSLSRQGYGSIQYF
TRBJ2-5	TRBV6-1	TRBD1	-	TGTGCCAGCAAGGGACAGGGAAAAGGGACCCAGCACTTC	CASKGQGKGTQHF
TRBJ2-7	TRBV30	TRBD2	many	TGTGCCTGGAGTTCGGTAGCGGGGGTTCCCACAAACTACGAGCAGTACTTC	CAWSSVAGVPTNYEQYF
TRBJ2-1	TRBV2	TRBD2	few	TGTGCCAGCATAGATAGCGGGGGCTTAAAGTTCTTC	CASIDSGGLKFF